Presented here are 21 T cell receptor beta chains from one specimen sequenced in a study of CD8 T cells in Susac syndrome. A quantity of about 0.5 to 1 ug RNA underwent reverse transcription using random hexamers. One entry per CDR3 protein, called by TCRdb with MiXCR from the immunoSEQ multiplex PCR reads. The sample includes 200,000 or so distinct CDR3 sequences, approximately 94% of them seen just once. The sample taken for sequencing was CD4+ T cells from PBMCs. The receptors stem from a human donor with Susac syndrome.

CDR3 loop: CASSQRQWRDTQYF. The CDR3 bases are TGTGCCAGTAGTCAACGACAGTGGCGAGATACGCAGTATTTT. V and J are TRBV19 and TRBJ2-3; a weak D match, TRBD1 (5 bases). The germline gives CDR1 LNHDA, CDR2 SQIVND (reference sequence). The CDR3 runs 14 residues. The V and J ends lost 5 bases and 5 bases respectively, with 14 bases between them. Full variable domain (remainder filled in from reference TRBV19 and TRBJ2-3): DGGITQSPKYLFRKEGQNVTLSCEQNLNHDAMYWYRQDPGQGLRLIYYSQIVNDFQKGDIAEGYSVSREKKESFPLTVTSAQKNPTAFYLCASSQRQWRDTQYFGPGTRLTVL.

CDR3 nucleotides: TGTGCCTGGTCGTCCGGGCCCATTACCTACGAGCAGTACTTC. It translates to CAWSSGPITYEQYF. The chain couples TRBV30 to TRBJ2-7; unclear D gene. Germline lookup yields CDR1 GTSNPN and CDR2 SVGIG (reference sequence). The CDR3 is 14 residues long. V gave up 5 bases and J gave up 2 bases, with 16 bases separating them.

The chain has TRBV7-8 and TRBJ2-1; D possibly corresponds to TRBD2 (6 bases). This CDR3 has 16 amino acids. Trimming shortened V by 1 base and J by 0 bases, and 10 bases separated the two germline ends. Germline CDR1 is SGHVS and CDR2 is FQNEAQ. The CDR3 DNA reads as TGTGCCAGCAGCTTAGTGGCGGGGAACTCCTACAATGAGCAGTTCTTC. It specifies CASSLVAGNSYNEQFF.

V usage is TRBV5-4 and J usage is TRBJ2-4, with 7 bases matching TRBD1. The CDR3 is 15 amino acids. Unmatched junction bases numbered 10, after V lost 4 bases and J lost 6 bases. Germline V lookup: CDR1 SGHNT, CDR2 YYREEE (reference sequence). This chain's CDR3 is CASSTPTGWGNIQYF. The CDR3 DNA follows: TGTGCCAGCAGCACCCCGACAGGGTGGGGAAACATTCAGTACTTC.

The J gene is TRBJ2-7, the V gene TRBV20-1, with 12 bases identical to TRBD2. Trimming at V came to 0 bases and at J to 2 bases, leaving 8 bases not matched to a gene. The CDR3 consists of 17 residues. Germline CDR1 and CDR2: DFQATT and SNEGSKA (reference sequence). CDR3 region: CSARDSRLAGATYEQYF. DNA of the CDR3: TGCAGTGCTAGAGATTCGAGACTAGCGGGGGCAACCTACGAGCAGTACTTC.

The rearrangement joins TRBV20-1 to TRBJ2-7; 7 bases fit TRBD1. The CDR3 is made up of 15 amino acids. V shed 1 base, J shed 2 bases, and the junction held 8 bases outside the gene matches. Germline V gene data show CDR1 as DFQATT and CDR2 as SNEGSKA (reference sequence). CDR3 bases: TGCAGTGCTAGAGCAAGACAGGGCACCCCCTACGAGCAGTACTTC. Translated: CSARARQGTPYEQYF.

The chain employs TRBV15 and TRBJ2-7; 8 bases map to TRBD2. The CDR3 loop spans 13 amino acids. After removal of 8 bases from V and 7 bases from J, the junction contained 10 bases not matched to a gene. Germline CDR1 is LNHNV and CDR2 is YYDKDF (reference sequence). The CDR3 is CATQPGGAEEQYF. The CDR3 region has the DNA TGTGCCACCCAACCCGGGGGGGCGGAGGAGCAGTACTTC.

The chain has TRBV19 and TRBJ1-1; no definite D call. This CDR3 region has 12 residues. Trimming took off 5 bases at V and 7 bases at J, with 11 bases between the two ends. The germline V gene has CDR1 LNHDA and CDR2 SQIVND (reference sequence). The CDR3 sequence is CASSFGQLEAFF. CDR3 sequence (DNA): TGTGCCAGTAGTTTCGGGCAGCTTGAAGCTTTCTTT.

The chain is built from TRBV14 and TRBJ2-1, with 10 bases lining up with TRBD2. There are 19 residues in the CDR3. Germline CDR1 reads SGHDN; CDR2 reads FVKESK. The ends lost 5 bases at V and 3 bases at J; junction bases unmatched: 16. The CDR3 loop reads CASSSLPGQSGGDYNEQFF. The DNA of the CDR3 is TGTGCCAGCAGCTCCTTACCCGGCCAGAGCGGGGGGGACTACAATGAGCAGTTCTTC.

This clonotype was picked up a small number of times. This chain joins TRBV6-1 and TRBJ2-3, with 7 positions matching TRBD1. The CDR3 extends over 14 amino acids. V lost 2 bases, J lost 9 bases, and 8 bases stayed unmatched. Germline V lookup: CDR1 MNHNS, CDR2 SASEGT. The CDR3 DNA reads as TGTGCCAGCAGTGAACGAGACAGGGACGGGACGCAGTATTTT. Translated, it gives CASSERDRDGTQYF.

V and J are TRBV4-2 and TRBJ2-1; 10 bases fit TRBD2. Germline V gives CDR1 LGHNA, CDR2 YNFKEQ. With V trimmed by 1 base and J by 9 bases, 6 bases remained unmatched. The CDR3 extends over 15 amino acids. CDR3 DNA sequence: TGTGCCAGCAGCCAAGTCAGCGGGGGGGCAATTGAGCAGTTCTTC. This codes for CASSQVSGGAIEQFF.

This clonotype was seen a single time. The chain employs TRBV20-1 and TRBJ1-2, with D possibly matching TRBD1 (6 bases). V was cut by 0 bases and J by 13 bases, with 21 bases left in between. Germline loops: CDR1 DFQATT, CDR2 SNEGSKA (reference sequence). This CDR3 contains 14 residues. The CDR3 spells CSARDGETGASVTF. The CDR3 coding sequence is TGCAGTGCTAGAGATGGGGAGACAGGCGCCTCGGTCACCTTC.

The V gene is TRBV7-2, the J gene TRBJ1-2; D gene unclear. V lost 4 bases to trimming and J lost 2 bases, with 8 bases between them. CDR3 size: 13 residues. Germline loops: CDR1 SGHTA, CDR2 FQGNSA. In nucleotides, the CDR3 is TGTGCCAGCAGCTCGTCGCAGAACTATGGCTACACCTTC. Its translation is CASSSSQNYGYTF. Using reference TRBV7-2 and TRBJ1-2 for the parts outside the CDR3, the full variable domain is GAGVSQSPSNKVTEKGKDVELRCDPISGHTALYWYRQSLGQGLEFLIYFQGNSAPDKSGLPSDRFSAERTGGSVSTLTIQRTQQEDSAVYLCASSSSQNYGYTFGSGTRLTVV.

The chain couples TRBV12-3 or TRBV12-4 to TRBJ1-2, with unresolved D. This CDR3 has 14 amino acids. Trimming cost V 6 bases and J 2 bases, with 13 bases left between them. The CDR3 here is CASRTVAANYGYTF. The CDR3 coding sequence is TGTGCCAGCAGGACCGTGGCAGCAAACTATGGCTACACCTTC.

The V and J genes are TRBV15 and TRBJ2-7; TRBD1 might be the D (6 bases). V was pared by 0 bases and J by 2 bases, with 11 bases between. The CDR3 covers 15 residues. Germline V CDR1 and CDR2: LNHNV, YYDKDF (reference sequence). CDR3 in amino acids: CATSRDIRTAYEQYF. CDR3 in DNA: TGTGCCACCAGCAGAGATATAAGGACAGCCTACGAGCAGTACTTC.

The CDR3 protein is CASSISLGAETQYF. Here the CDR3 DNA reads TGTGCCAGCAGCATTAGTTTGGGGGCAGAGACCCAGTACTTC. The J gene is TRBJ2-5, the V gene TRBV5-4, with D perhaps matching TRBD1 (6 bases). V lost 4 bases and J lost 4, with 14 bases in between. The germline gives CDR1 SGHNT, CDR2 YYREEE (reference sequence). The CDR3 has 14 residues.

This chain connects TRBV18 to TRBJ1-1; TRBD1 agrees at 8 bases. The length of the CDR3 is 13 residues. V lost 8 bases to trimming and J lost 11 bases; unmatched junction nucleotides: 13. Germline V lookup: CDR1 KGHSH, CDR2 LQKENI. The CDR3 DNA follows: TGTGCCAGCGCGTTGGAGGGGACAGGAAGGGCTTTCTTT. Translation: CASALEGTGRAFF. Together with reference TRBV18 and TRBJ1-1, the CDR3 gives the full variable domain: NAGVMQNPRHLVRRRGQEARLRCSPMKGHSHVYWYRQLPEEGLKFMVYLQKENIIDESGMPKERFSAEFPKEGPSILRIQQVVRGDSAAYFCASALEGTGRAFFGQGTRLTVV.

The chain carries TRBV30 and TRBJ1-2; a possible D gene is TRBD1 (6 bases). Trimming took off 0 bases at V and 8 bases at J, with 13 bases between the two ends. From germline, CDR1 is GTSNPN and CDR2 SVGIG (reference sequence). The CDR3 spans 13 residues. In nucleotides, the CDR3 is TGTGCCTGGAGTGTACAGGGTTCGGAGGGCTACACCTTC. This encodes CAWSVQGSEGYTF.

This sequence joins TRBV7-8 and TRBJ2-3; unclear D gene. The CDR3 contains 14 residues. CDR1 is SGHVS, CDR2 FQNEAQ, per germline. Trimming shortened V by 5 bases and J by 3 bases, and 12 bases separated the two germline ends. The CDR3 here is CASSAPARTDTQYF. CDR3 nucleotide sequence: TGTGCCAGCAGCGCTCCCGCTAGGACAGATACGCAGTATTTT.

The J gene is TRBJ1-2, the V gene TRBV30; the D gene is possibly TRBD1 (6 bases). CDR1 GTSNPN and CDR2 SVGIG come from the germline V gene (reference sequence). This CDR3 has 15 amino acids. V lost 3 bases to trimming and J lost 4 bases, with 18 bases between them. CDR3 protein: CAWRAQGGEPYGYTF. The CDR3 DNA is TGTGCCTGGAGAGCCCAAGGGGGGGAACCCTATGGCTACACCTTC.

The gene calls are TRBV29-1 and TRBJ1-1; a possible D gene is TRBD1 (6 bases). The germline CDR1 and CDR2 sequences are SQVTM and ANQGSEA. V was trimmed by 8 bases and J by 3 bases, leaving 13 bases between them. The CDR3 has 12 amino acids. Here the CDR3 reads CSFDRSDTEAFF. The CDR3 DNA reads as TGCAGCTTCGACAGGTCGGACACTGAAGCTTTCTTT.